This is a list of T cell receptor beta chains from one sample in a study of cytomegalovirus exposure and HLA in healthy donors. Some clones are missing from TCRdb's copy, which holds only in-frame ones; the method was immunoSEQ multiplex PCR. Counted here are 90,000 to 120,000 clones, around 10% occurring once; the ten biggest clones make up roughly 5%. Sequencing was done on a sample of PBMCs. Every receptor here comes from a man aged 40-55 years in good health and CMV-seropositive. Both conserved end residues are part of each CDR3. The order of the fields is J gene, V gene, clone size, D gene, CDR3 length, CDR3 protein, CDR3 DNA. The D gene is left open where the match is weak. Only some rows state a clone size, as once, few, many or a class for expanded clones.

TRBJ2-1,TRBV7-3,-,TRBD2,15,CASSLRLAGNNEQFF,TGTGCCAGCAGCTTACGACTAGCGGGAAACAATGAGCAGTTCTTC
TRBJ2-5,TRBV5-1,few,-,16,CASSLAAGLGQETQYF,TGCGCCAGCAGCTTGGCCGCGGGCCTCGGGCAAGAGACCCAGTACTTC
TRBJ1-5,TRBV19,few,-,15,CASTSRRAENQPQHF,TGTGCCAGTACCTCTAGGAGGGCTGAGAATCAGCCCCAGCATTTT
TRBJ2-7,TRBV20-1,few,-,11,CSASVVYEQYF,TGCAGTGCTAGTGTAGTTTACGAGCAGTACTTC
TRBJ1-1,TRBV30,few,-,13,CACGGKLYTEAFF,TGTGCCTGTGGGGGGAAGCTCTACACTGAAGCTTTCTTT
TRBJ2-1,TRBV28,-,TRBD2,17,CASGGASGRAFSNEQFF,TGTGCCAGCGGAGGGGCTAGCGGGAGGGCCTTCTCTAATGAGCAGTTCTTC
TRBJ1-1,TRBV7-2,few,-,12,CASSHFREGAFF,TGTGCCAGCAGCCACTTCAGGGAGGGAGCTTTCTTT
TRBJ1-6,TRBV7-8,few,TRBD1,14,CASSSGTGQSPLHF,TGTGCCAGCAGCTCAGGGACAGGGCAATCACCCCTCCACTTT
TRBJ2-1,TRBV28,few,TRBD2,14,CASSLAGAINEQFF,TGTGCCAGCAGCCTAGCGGGAGCTATAAATGAGCAGTTCTTC
TRBJ1-5,TRBV4-1,few,-,19,CASSLNQGQGFGGDQPQHF,TGCGCCAGCAGCCTAAACCAGGGACAAGGATTTGGGGGCGATCAGCCCCAGCATTTT
TRBJ2-1,TRBV28,few,TRBD2,16,CASTPLAGGRNNEQFF,TGTGCCAGCACCCCTCTAGCGGGAGGAAGAAACAATGAGCAGTTCTTC
TRBJ2-1,TRBV6-5,-,TRBD2,13,CATGLAEEGEQFF,TGTGCCACCGGACTAGCGGAAGAGGGTGAGCAGTTCTTC
TRBJ1-1,TRBV19,-,TRBD1,15,CASSSRDRGDTEAFF,TGTGCCAGTAGTTCACGGGACAGGGGAGATACTGAAGCTTTCTTT
TRBJ2-1,TRBV15,few,-,12,CATSRDVNEQFF,TGTGCCACCAGCAGAGACGTTAATGAGCAGTTCTTC
TRBJ2-3,TRBV29-1,few,-,15,CSEARELAKGLVQYF,TGCAGCGAAGCGAGGGAACTAGCTAAGGGGTTGGTGCAGTATTTT